The sequence of this TCR beta chain was determined in a study of cytomegalovirus exposure and HLA in healthy donors. Findings and caveats of the study: Sequencing had likely introduced a cluster of highly shared sequence variants as an artifact.

A word on this clone: Its specificity is unknown.

This CDR3 has 15 amino acids. CDR1 and CDR2 from the germline V gene are SGHVS and FQNEAQ. Trimming stripped 3 bases from V and 2 bases from J, with 11 bases between. 13 Jbeta primers and 60 Vbeta primers were used for the PCR. Assay used: immunoSEQ multiplex PCR; TCRdb lists only in-frame clones, some missing. The sample carries 150,000 or so clones, about 80% recorded once. The gene calls are TRBV7-8 and TRBJ1-5; maybe TRBD1 (6 bases). The sequence was collected from a middle-aged man in good health and CMV-seropositive. The sample consisted of PBMCs. The CDR3 protein is CASSFGGLGNQPQHF. CDR3 nucleotides: TGTGCCAGCAGCTTCGGGGGGCTTGGCAATCAGCCCCAGCATTTT. Full variable domain (outside the CDR3, taken from reference TRBV7-8 and TRBJ1-5): GAGVSQSPRYKVAKRGQDVALRCDPISGHVSLFWYQQALGQGPEFLTYFQNEAQLDKSGLPSDRFFAERPEGSVSTLKIQRTQQEDSAVYLCASSFGGLGNQPQHFGDGTRLSIL.